Shown below are 5 T cell receptor beta chains from a single sample sequenced in a study of shared T cell receptors in the human thymus. Some clones are missing from TCRdb's copy, which holds only in-frame ones; the method was immunoSEQ multiplex PCR. Among 72,000 or so clones, about 95% were seen once, and the ten largest hold around 0.03%. The sample consisted of thymocytes. All receptors derive from a human donor.

The chain couples TRBV5-4 to TRBJ2-7, with a tentative D call TRBD2 (6 bases). The CDR3 covers 15 residues. The V and J ends lost 1 base and 6 bases respectively, with 17 bases between them. Germline V gives CDR1 SGHNT, CDR2 YYREEE (reference sequence). The CDR3, as DNA: TGTGCCAGCAGCTTGTTTGGCGGGAACCATTTCGAGCAGTACTTC. Protein: CASSLFGGNHFEQYF.

The genes are TRBV18 and TRBJ1-1; 8 nucleotides agree with TRBD1. The CDR3 covers 18 residues. The germline V gene encodes CDR1 KGHSH and CDR2 LQKENI. With V trimmed by 0 bases and J by 1 base, 10 bases remained unmatched. This CDR3 reads CASSPPEAQGATNTEAFF. In nucleotides, the CDR3 is TGTGCCAGCTCACCACCGGAGGCGCAGGGGGCTACGAACACTGAAGCTTTCTTT. Looking up the rest from reference TRBV18 and TRBJ1-1 gives the full variable domain: NAGVMQNPRHLVRRRGQEARLRCSPMKGHSHVYWYRQLPEEGLKFMVYLQKENIIDESGMPKERFSAEFPKEGPSILRIQQVVRGDSAAYFCASSPPEAQGATNTEAFFGQGTRLTVV.

The chain uses TRBV4-2 and TRBJ2-7; D is perhaps TRBD2 (7 bases). The CDR3 extends over 22 amino acids. V lost 0 bases and J 0 bases, leaving 30 bases between the germline ends. Per the germline V gene, CDR1 is LGHNA and CDR2 is YNFKEQ. CDR3 in DNA: TGTGCCAGCAGCCAAGATGGGGCCGTGGGACAAGGGAGGGATTTAAGCTCCTACGAGCAGTACTTC. It is translated as CASSQDGAVGQGRDLSSYEQYF.

This chain joins TRBV20-1 and TRBJ1-2, with no clear D. CDR1 DFQATT and CDR2 SNEGSKA come from the germline V gene (reference sequence). V was trimmed by 0 bases and J by 5 bases, leaving 1 base between them. The CDR3 runs to 10 residues. The CDR3 loop is CSAREYGYTF. CDR3 DNA sequence: TGCAGTGCTAGAGAGTATGGCTACACCTTC.

This clone was counted between two and nine times. The chain uses TRBV19 and TRBJ2-7, with D possibly TRBD2 on 6 matching bases. V gave up 6 bases and J gave up 2 bases, with 17 bases separating them. The CDR3 totals 15 residues. Germline loops: CDR1 LNHDA, CDR2 SQIVND (reference sequence). The DNA for the CDR3 is TGTGCCAGTAGCAAATCCGGGGGTGGCACCTACGAGCAGTACTTC. It encodes CASSKSGGGTYEQYF.